Listed below are T cell receptor beta chains from one sample, sequenced in a study of blood T cell repertoires in COVID-19. Produced via immunoSEQ multiplex PCR; TCRdb's table is partial and in-frame only. The sample has more than 110,000 clones; 78% are singletons. The source material was PBMCs or T cells enriched from blood (not recorded which). The receptors shown here come from a woman in her 50s who had recovered from COVID-19. The CDR3 runs from the conserved cysteine through the conserved F or W. D genes are given only for firm matches. Size is stated for part of the rows, as once, few or many counts, or as a class when the clone is expanded.

d_gene: TRBD2; abundance: NA; v_gene: TRBV28; j_gene: TRBJ2-2; CDR3aa: CASSFVAGSNTGELFF; CDR3nt: TGTGCCAGCAGTTTCGTAGCGGGGTCGAACACCGGGGAGCTGTTTTTT
d_gene: NA; abundance: once; v_gene: TRBV2; j_gene: TRBJ1-1; CDR3aa: CASSAQGGTEAFF; CDR3nt: TGTGCCAGCAGTGCCCAGGGAGGCACTGAAGCTTTCTTT
d_gene: NA; abundance: once; v_gene: TRBV20-1; j_gene: TRBJ1-5; CDR3aa: CSASPPVGQKNQPQHF; CDR3nt: TGCAGTGCTAGTCCCCCCGTTGGGCAGAAGAATCAGCCCCAGCATTTT
d_gene: NA; abundance: few; v_gene: TRBV24-1; j_gene: TRBJ1-5; CDR3aa: CATSDSRGVGETQHF; CDR3nt: TGTGCCACCAGTGATTCCCGGGGGGTCGGCGAGACCCAGCATTTT
d_gene: NA; abundance: NA; v_gene: TRBV7-6; j_gene: TRBJ1-6; CDR3aa: CASSLAWQAGNSPLHF; CDR3nt: TGTGCCAGCAGCTTAGCTTGGCAGGCAGGGAATTCACCCCTCCACTTT
d_gene: TRBD2; abundance: NA; v_gene: TRBV5-1; j_gene: TRBJ2-7; CDR3aa: CASSSPTSSYEQYF; CDR3nt: TGCGCCAGCAGCTCCCCGACTAGCAGCTACGAGCAGTACTTC
d_gene: NA; abundance: NA; v_gene: TRBV7-9; j_gene: TRBJ1-1; CDR3aa: CASSLESVGWQVNTEAFF; CDR3nt: TGTGCCAGCAGCTTAGAGTCCGTGGGCTGGCAGGTTAACACTGAAGCTTTCTTT
d_gene: NA; abundance: NA; v_gene: TRBV30; j_gene: TRBJ2-7; CDR3aa: CAWSASGGSYEQYF; CDR3nt: TGTGCCTGGAGTGCCTCAGGGGGGTCCTACGAGCAGTACTTC
d_gene: TRBD1; abundance: NA; v_gene: TRBV28; j_gene: TRBJ1-1; CDR3aa: CASSLRTGVLYTEAFF; CDR3nt: TGTGCCAGCAGTTTAAGGACAGGGGTCCTCTACACTGAAGCTTTCTTT
d_gene: NA; abundance: NA; v_gene: TRBV10-2; j_gene: TRBJ1-2; CDR3aa: CASSAIQGGYTF; CDR3nt: TGCGCCAGCAGTGCAATACAGGGCGGCTACACCTTC
d_gene: NA; abundance: NA; v_gene: TRBV28; j_gene: TRBJ2-7; CDR3aa: CASSLYTGYSSEEQYF; CDR3nt: TGTGCCAGCAGTCTCTATACAGGGTATTCATCGGAAGAGCAGTACTTC
d_gene: NA; abundance: NA; v_gene: TRBV2; j_gene: TRBJ1-2; CDR3aa: CASSPNYGYTF; CDR3nt: TGTGCCAGCTCCCCGAACTATGGCTACACCTTC
d_gene: NA; abundance: NA; v_gene: TRBV7-9; j_gene: TRBJ1-4; CDR3aa: CASTFGTTNEKLFF; CDR3nt: TGTGCCAGCACCTTCGGTACAACTAATGAAAAACTGTTTTTT
d_gene: NA; abundance: NA; v_gene: TRBV6-5; j_gene: TRBJ1-2; CDR3aa: CASSYSRTPGHGYTF; CDR3nt: TGTGCCAGCAGTTACTCGAGAACCCCAGGCCATGGCTACACCTTC
d_gene: TRBD1; abundance: NA; v_gene: TRBV5-1; j_gene: TRBJ1-1; CDR3aa: CASIGQDTEAFF; CDR3nt: TGCGCCAGCATCGGACAGGACACTGAAGCTTTCTTT
d_gene: TRBD1; abundance: NA; v_gene: TRBV5-1; j_gene: TRBJ1-3; CDR3aa: CASSLAGTGSGNTIYF; CDR3nt: TGCGCCAGCAGCTTGGCTGGGACAGGATCTGGAAACACCATATATTTT
d_gene: TRBD1; abundance: NA; v_gene: TRBV28; j_gene: TRBJ2-4; CDR3aa: CASSPLARGDRERIQYF; CDR3nt: TGTGCCAGCAGCCCATTGGCCAGGGGAGACAGGGAACGAATTCAGTACTTC
d_gene: NA; abundance: NA; v_gene: TRBV18; j_gene: TRBJ1-1; CDR3aa: CASSPRREWDTEAFF; CDR3nt: TGTGCCAGCTCACCTCGCAGGGAATGGGACACTGAAGCTTTCTTT
d_gene: NA; abundance: NA; v_gene: TRBV19; j_gene: TRBJ1-2; CDR3aa: CASSMEVDGYTF; CDR3nt: TGTGCCAGTAGTATGGAGGTGGATGGCTACACCTTC
d_gene: NA; abundance: NA; v_gene: TRBV5-1; j_gene: TRBJ1-4; CDR3aa: CASSHPLGGATNEKLFF; CDR3nt: TGCGCCAGCAGCCACCCCCTGGGGGGAGCGACTAATGAAAAACTGTTTTTT
d_gene: NA; abundance: NA; v_gene: TRBV2; j_gene: TRBJ1-5; CDR3aa: CASGETGSGNSNQPQHF; CDR3nt: TGTGCCAGCGGGGAAACAGGGAGCGGTAATAGCAATCAGCCCCAGCATTTT
d_gene: NA; abundance: NA; v_gene: TRBV9; j_gene: TRBJ1-1; CDR3aa: CASGLGGGTEAFF; CDR3nt: TGTGCCAGCGGCCTTGGGGGCGGCACTGAAGCTTTCTTT
d_gene: NA; abundance: few; v_gene: TRBV7-9; j_gene: TRBJ1-6; CDR3aa: CASTAGLNNSPLHF; CDR3nt: TGTGCCAGCACGGCAGGCTTGAATAATTCACCCCTCCACTTT
d_gene: NA; abundance: NA; v_gene: TRBV15; j_gene: TRBJ1-5; CDR3aa: CATSRAQGSNQPQHF; CDR3nt: TGTGCCACCAGCAGAGCACAGGGCAGTAATCAGCCCCAGCATTTT
d_gene: NA; abundance: NA; v_gene: TRBV5-5; j_gene: TRBJ2-3; CDR3aa: CASSLRSDPGDTQYF; CDR3nt: TGTGCCAGCAGCTTGAGGTCCGATCCAGGGGATACGCAGTATTTT
d_gene: NA; abundance: few; v_gene: TRBV5-6; j_gene: TRBJ1-5; CDR3aa: CASSPGDQPQHF; CDR3nt: TGTGCCAGCAGCCCCGGTGATCAGCCCCAGCATTTT
d_gene: TRBD1; abundance: NA; v_gene: TRBV28; j_gene: TRBJ2-2; CDR3aa: CASCTGGTGELFF; CDR3nt: TGTGCCAGCTGCACAGGGGGCACCGGGGAGCTGTTTTTT
d_gene: NA; abundance: NA; v_gene: TRBV29-1; j_gene: TRBJ1-2; CDR3aa: CSVGASYGYTF; CDR3nt: TGCAGCGTTGGGGCCTCCTATGGCTACACCTTC
d_gene: NA; abundance: few; v_gene: TRBV9; j_gene: TRBJ1-2; CDR3aa: CASSSSTGGYTF; CDR3nt: TGTGCCAGCAGCTCCTCCACGGGGGGCTACACCTTC
d_gene: NA; abundance: NA; v_gene: TRBV27; j_gene: TRBJ1-6; CDR3aa: CASSFGQLNSPLHF; CDR3nt: TGTGCCAGCAGTTTTGGACAGTTGAATTCACCCCTCCACTTT
d_gene: NA; abundance: few; v_gene: TRBV6-1; j_gene: TRBJ2-4; CDR3aa: CASSDRALREYF; CDR3nt: TGTGCCAGCAGTGACAGGGCCCTCAGGGAGTACTTC
d_gene: NA; abundance: NA; v_gene: TRBV5-1; j_gene: TRBJ1-4; CDR3aa: CASSLDVRISEKLFF; CDR3nt: TGCGCCAGCAGCTTGGACGTCAGGATCTCCGAAAAACTGTTTTTT
d_gene: TRBD1; abundance: NA; v_gene: TRBV5-8; j_gene: TRBJ2-6; CDR3aa: CASSPGQGANVLTF; CDR3nt: TGTGCCAGCAGCCCGGGACAGGGGGCCAACGTCCTGACTTTC